Sequencing of this T cell receptor beta chain was carried out in a study of cytomegalovirus exposure and HLA in healthy donors. Overall study results and limits: The study recorded 150 to 200 TCR beta chains that were cytomegalovirus-associated.

J was trimmed by 6 bases and V by 6 bases; bases with no gene match: 10. Germline CDR1 reads MNHNY; CDR2 reads SVGAGI (reference sequence). This CDR3 comprises 16 residues. As regards this clone: Its antigen remains unidentified.

The data were produced by immunoSEQ multiplex PCR, yet TCRdb's version contains in-frame clones alone and is incomplete. The repertoire includes about 44,000 clones, approximately 93% of them detected once, and approximately 2.1% sits in the top ten. Source material: PBMCs. The sequence came from a woman aged 18-30 years in good health and CMV-seronegative. This sequence joins TRBV6-6 and TRBJ2-1; 11 bases are a match to TRBD2. CDR3 nucleotides: TGTGCCAGCAGCTTGGATAGCGGGAGGGCTTCCAATGAGCAGTTCTTC. It is translated as CASSLDSGRASNEQFF.